These T cell receptor beta chains were read from a single sample in a study of CD8+ T cells in alopecia areata. Sequencing was performed with immunoSEQ multiplex PCR; in TCRdb, only in-frame clones are kept and a portion is missing. The table lists over 95,000 clones, more than 35% of them singletons, with approximately 1.5% in the top ten. The sample comprised CD4+ T cells sorted from blood. Source of these receptors: a human donor with alopecia areata. Each CDR3 is given with its conserved first and last residue. A D gene is named only where the DNA matches it firmly. Clone size appears in some rows only: once, few, many, or a class for an expanded clone.

>TRBV5-1|few|TRBJ2-7|TRBD1
CASTPTGGTYEQYF
TGCGCCAGCACCCCGACAGGGGGGACCTACGAGCAGTACTTC
>TRBV2|NA|TRBJ2-7|TRBD2
CASGAGVSYEQYF
TGTGCCAGTGGAGCGGGAGTATCGTACGAGCAGTACTTC
>TRBV7-2|NA|TRBJ2-5|NA
CASSFRRGPQETQYF
TGTGCCAGCAGCTTCCGGCGGGGTCCACAAGAGACCCAGTACTTC
>TRBV7-2|NA|TRBJ1-1|NA
CASSPQYTEAFF
TGTGCCAGCAGCCCACAGTACACTGAAGCTTTCTTT
>TRBV28|NA|TRBJ2-5|NA
CASSLITGLKETQYF
TGTGCCAGCAGTTTGATCACGGGGTTGAAAGAGACCCAGTACTTC
>TRBV29-1|NA|TRBJ2-3|TRBD1
CSVVGTGRTDTQYF
TGCAGCGTTGTTGGGACAGGGCGCACAGATACGCAGTATTTT
>TRBV7-2|NA|TRBJ1-1|NA
CASSQRGSQRAFF
TGTGCCAGCAGCCAACGTGGCAGCCAGAGAGCTTTCTTT
>TRBV28|few|TRBJ2-3|TRBD2
CASSFSGGPTDTQYF
TGTGCCAGCAGTTTTTCGGGGGGGCCGACAGATACGCAGTATTTT
>TRBV6-6|NA|TRBJ1-5|NA
CASRPQGTNQPQHF
TGTGCCAGCAGACCCCAGGGGACCAATCAGCCCCAGCATTTT
>TRBV30|few|TRBJ2-3|TRBD2
CACGTKSTDTQYF
TGTGCCTGCGGGACTAAGAGCACAGATACGCAGTATTTT
>TRBV18|few|TRBJ1-2|NA
CASSQRPTSYTF
TGTGCCAGCTCCCAACGACCGACCAGCTACACCTTC
>TRBV15|few|TRBJ2-1|TRBD2
CATSRVGLASVDEQFF
TGTGCCACCAGCAGAGTAGGACTAGCTAGTGTCGATGAGCAGTTCTTC
>TRBV5-1|NA|TRBJ2-7|TRBD1
CASSPGTGDYEQYF
TGCGCCAGCAGCCCCGGGACAGGGGACTACGAGCAGTACTTC
>TRBV7-9|NA|TRBJ2-5|NA
CASSLGWGTETQYF
TGTGCCAGCAGCTTAGGTTGGGGCACGGAGACCCAGTACTTC
>TRBV30|few|TRBJ2-7|NA
CAWSPSPDRFSYEQYF
TGTGCCTGGAGTCCCTCCCCCGACAGGTTCTCCTACGAGCAGTACTTC
>TRBV6-5|NA|TRBJ2-3|NA
CASSYRDPPDTQYF
TGTGCCAGCAGCTACCGGGACCCGCCAGATACGCAGTATTTT
>TRBV30|NA|TRBJ2-1|NA
CAWRDFHNEQFF
TGTGCCTGGCGGGACTTCCACAATGAGCAGTTCTTC
>TRBV19|many|TRBJ2-5|TRBD1
CASSRDRQETQYF
TGTGCCAGTAGTAGGGACAGACAAGAGACCCAGTACTTC
>TRBV6-5|NA|TRBJ1-1|NA
CATSKQSMNTEAFF
TGTGCCACATCGAAACAGAGCATGAACACTGAAGCTTTCTTT
>TRBV29-1|NA|TRBJ2-5|NA
CQARGSETQYF
TGCCAGGCTAGGGGGTCGGAGACCCAGTACTTC
>TRBV29-1|NA|TRBJ1-1|NA
CSVLVPNTEAFF
TGCAGCGTCTTAGTCCCGAACACTGAAGCTTTCTTT
>TRBV18|NA|TRBJ2-2|NA
CASSPPGAGELFF
TGTGCCAGCTCACCACCGGGGGCCGGGGAGCTGTTTTTT
>TRBV4-3|NA|TRBJ1-2|NA
CASSREGLNYGYTF
TGCGCCAGCAGCCGAGAAGGCCTGAACTATGGCTACACCTTC
>TRBV5-1|NA|TRBJ2-1|TRBD1
CASSLEGTGERGEQFF
TGCGCCAGCAGCTTGGAGGGGACAGGGGAACGGGGTGAGCAGTTCTTC
>TRBV7-9|NA|TRBJ2-1|TRBD1
CASSSNLGTGYNEQFF
TGTGCCAGCAGCTCTAACCTAGGGACAGGTTACAATGAGCAGTTCTTC
>TRBV5-1|few|TRBJ1-1|TRBD1
CASNRGDGNTEAFF
TGCGCCAGCAACAGGGGGGACGGAAACACTGAAGCTTTCTTT
>TRBV2|NA|TRBJ2-3|NA
CASSEARTPSTDTQYF
TGTGCCAGCAGTGAAGCGAGGACGCCTTCCACAGATACGCAGTATTTT
>TRBV4-3|few|TRBJ2-3|NA
CASSQDSNPSTDTQYF
TGCGCCAGCAGCCAAGACAGTAACCCAAGCACAGATACGCAGTATTTT
>TRBV7-2|few|TRBJ2-7|NA
CASSLWTVLEQYF
TGTGCCAGCAGCCTCTGGACAGTTCTCGAGCAGTACTTC
>TRBV18|NA|TRBJ1-2|NA
CASSPPVRGPGYTF
TGTGCCAGCTCACCACCGGTCCGAGGACCTGGCTACACCTTC
>TRBV30|NA|TRBJ2-1|NA
CAWSQGSSYNEQFF
TGTGCCTGGAGCCAGGGTAGCTCCTACAATGAGCAGTTCTTC
>TRBV14|few|TRBJ2-7|TRBD1
CASSQIGTGGFEQYF
TGTGCCAGCAGCCAAATAGGGACAGGGGGCTTCGAGCAGTACTTC
>TRBV6-4|NA|TRBJ2-3|TRBD1
CASSEGTVTPQYF
TGTGCCAGCAGTGAGGGGACAGTAACCCCGCAGTATTTT
>TRBV7-9|NA|TRBJ1-1|NA
CASSSNRFLGTEAFF
TGTGCCAGCAGCTCAAACAGGTTTTTGGGCACTGAAGCTTTCTTT